This T cell receptor (beta chain) was captured by sequencing in a study of blood T cell repertoires in COVID-19. The recovered donors of Cohort 3 showed two negative PCRs, clearance, or symptom resolution. The CDR3 has 13 amino acids. Germline-derived CDR1 and CDR2 are SGHNT and YYREEE (reference sequence). With 4 bases removed from V and 7 bases from J, the gap between germline ends came to 9 bases. Assay: immunoSEQ multiplex PCR; the TCRdb copy retains only in-frame clones and omits some. The data show around 250,000 clones, roughly 79% seen once. Sequencing was carried out using PBMCs or T cells enriched from blood (not recorded which). The TCR was taken from a man aged 40-55 years who had recovered from COVID-19. The J gene is TRBJ1-6, the V gene TRBV5-4, with D tentatively TRBD1 (5 bases). CDR3 sequence reads: CASSREGNSPLHF. CDR3 nucleotides: TGTGCCAGCAGCCGGGAGGGGAATTCACCCCTCCACTTT.